This T cell receptor (beta chain) was found in a study of control samples from healthy donors and cancer patients. The ends were cut back, 1 base at V and 7 bases at J, with 10 bases in the middle. This CDR3 comprises 13 residues. Germline V gives CDR1 MNHEY, CDR2 SVGAGI. Assay used: immunoSEQ multiplex PCR; TCRdb lists only in-frame clones, some missing. The sample carries about 160,000 clones, roughly 94% recorded once. The gene calls are TRBV6-5 and TRBJ1-1; weak D call: TRBD1 (5 bases). The sequenced sample was PBMCs. This TCR was sampled from a man aged 60 to 69 with colorectal cancer. Here the CDR3 DNA reads TGTGCCAGCAGTTACTGGGGACCTGGTGAAGCTTTCTTT. Residues: CASSYWGPGEAFF.